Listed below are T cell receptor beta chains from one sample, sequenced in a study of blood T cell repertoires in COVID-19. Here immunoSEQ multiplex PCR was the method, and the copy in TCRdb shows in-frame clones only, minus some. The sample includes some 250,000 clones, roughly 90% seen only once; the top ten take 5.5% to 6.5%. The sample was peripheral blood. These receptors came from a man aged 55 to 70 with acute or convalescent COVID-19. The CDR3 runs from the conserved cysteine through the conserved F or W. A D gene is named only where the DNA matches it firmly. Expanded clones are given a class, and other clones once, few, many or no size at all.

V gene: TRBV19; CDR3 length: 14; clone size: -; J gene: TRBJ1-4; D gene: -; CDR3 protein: CASSIRGANEKLFF; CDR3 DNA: TGTGCCAGTAGTATCCGGGGGGCTAATGAAAAACTGTTTTTT
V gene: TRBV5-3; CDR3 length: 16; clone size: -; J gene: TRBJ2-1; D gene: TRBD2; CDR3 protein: CARSYSGTSGTDEQFF; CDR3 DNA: TGTGCCAGAAGCTACTCCGGGACTAGCGGGACAGATGAGCAGTTCTTC
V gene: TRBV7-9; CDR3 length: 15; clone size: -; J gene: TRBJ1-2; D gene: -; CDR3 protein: CASSFHPEILYGYTF; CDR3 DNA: TGTGCCAGCAGCTTCCACCCCGAAATACTCTATGGCTACACCTTC
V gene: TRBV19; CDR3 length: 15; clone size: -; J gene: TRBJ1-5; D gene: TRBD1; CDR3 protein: CASSISGQGAQPQHF; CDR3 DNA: TGTGCCAGTAGTATTTCGGGACAGGGGGCTCAACCCCAGCATTTT
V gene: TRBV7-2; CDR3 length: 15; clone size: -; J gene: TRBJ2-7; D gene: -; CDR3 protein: CASSLVSSARSEQYF; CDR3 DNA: TGTGCCAGCAGCTTAGTTAGTAGCGCGAGGAGCGAGCAGTACTTC
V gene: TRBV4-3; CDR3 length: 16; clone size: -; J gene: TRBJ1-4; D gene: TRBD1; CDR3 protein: CASSQDGGQRGEKLFF; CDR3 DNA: TGCGCCAGCAGCCAAGATGGGGGACAGAGGGGTGAAAAACTGTTTTTT
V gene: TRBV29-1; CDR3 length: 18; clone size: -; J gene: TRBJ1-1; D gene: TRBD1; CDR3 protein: CSVESTRQGHWMNTGAFF; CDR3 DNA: TGCAGCGTTGAATCAACGAGACAGGGTCATTGGATGAACACTGGAGCTTTCTTT
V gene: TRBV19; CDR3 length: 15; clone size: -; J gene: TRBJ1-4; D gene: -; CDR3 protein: CASSIGGVRDEKLFF; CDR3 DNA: TGTGCCAGTAGTATCGGTGGGGTGAGGGATGAAAAACTGTTTTTT
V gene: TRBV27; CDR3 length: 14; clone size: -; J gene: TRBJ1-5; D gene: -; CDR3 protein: CASSSQDWNQPQHF; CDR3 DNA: TGTGCCAGCAGCTCCCAGGACTGGAATCAGCCCCAGCATTTT
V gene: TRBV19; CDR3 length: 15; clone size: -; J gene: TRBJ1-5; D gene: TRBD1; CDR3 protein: CASSPGTRGNQPQHF; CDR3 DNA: TGTGCCAGTAGTCCGGGGACCAGGGGGAATCAGCCCCAGCATTTT
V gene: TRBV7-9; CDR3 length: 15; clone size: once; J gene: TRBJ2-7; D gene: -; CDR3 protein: CASSSTGSPEDEQYF; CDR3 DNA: TGTGCCAGCAGCAGTACCGGGTCCCCAGAGGACGAGCAGTACTTC
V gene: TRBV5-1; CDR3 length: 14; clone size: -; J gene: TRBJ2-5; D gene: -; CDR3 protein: CASSSSVGGETQYF; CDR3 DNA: TGCGCCAGCAGCTCCTCCGTCGGGGGAGAGACCCAGTACTTC
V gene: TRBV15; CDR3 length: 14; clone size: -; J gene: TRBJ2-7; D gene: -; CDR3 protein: CATSIAQGIYEQYF; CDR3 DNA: TGTGCCACCAGCATCGCCCAGGGGATCTACGAGCAGTACTTC
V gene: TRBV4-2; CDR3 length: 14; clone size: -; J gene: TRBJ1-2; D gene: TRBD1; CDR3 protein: CASSQGQGGYGYTF; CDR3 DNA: TGTGCCAGCAGCCAAGGACAGGGCGGCTATGGCTACACCTTC
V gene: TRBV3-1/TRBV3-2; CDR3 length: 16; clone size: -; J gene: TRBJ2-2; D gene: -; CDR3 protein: CASSELRDYNTGELFF; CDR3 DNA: TGTGCCAGCAGCGAATTGCGAGACTACAACACCGGGGAGCTGTTTTTT
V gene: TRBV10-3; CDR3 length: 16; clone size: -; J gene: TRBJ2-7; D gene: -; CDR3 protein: CAISGFPVTSSYEQYF; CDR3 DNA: TGTGCCATCAGTGGTTTTCCTGTGACTAGCTCCTACGAGCAGTACTTC
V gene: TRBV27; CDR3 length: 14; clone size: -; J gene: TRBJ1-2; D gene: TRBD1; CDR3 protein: CASSFGHRGYGYTF; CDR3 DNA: TGTGCCAGCAGTTTCGGCCACAGGGGCTATGGCTACACCTTC
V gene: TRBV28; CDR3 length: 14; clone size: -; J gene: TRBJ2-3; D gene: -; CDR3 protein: CAISVRSGTDTQYF; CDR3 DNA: TGTGCCATCTCTGTTCGCAGCGGCACAGATACGCAGTATTTT
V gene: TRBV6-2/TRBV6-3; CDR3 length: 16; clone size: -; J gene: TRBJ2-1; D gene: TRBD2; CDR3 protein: CASSFEREVTYNEQFF; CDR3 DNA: TGTGCCAGCAGTTTCGAGCGGGAGGTGACCTACAATGAGCAGTTCTTC
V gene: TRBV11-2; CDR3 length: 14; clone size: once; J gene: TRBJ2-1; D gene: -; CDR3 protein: CASSLTGGYNEQFF; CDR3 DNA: TGTGCCAGCAGCTTAACCGGGGGCTACAATGAGCAGTTCTTC
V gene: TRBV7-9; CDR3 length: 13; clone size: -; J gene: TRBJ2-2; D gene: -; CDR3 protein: CASSSFREGELFF; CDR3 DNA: TGTGCCAGCAGCAGTTTCAGGGAAGGGGAGCTGTTTTTT
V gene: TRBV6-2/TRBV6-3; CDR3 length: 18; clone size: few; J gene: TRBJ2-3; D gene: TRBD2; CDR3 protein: CASSYPTASGRGADTQYF; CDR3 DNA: TGTGCCAGCAGTTACCCTACGGCTAGCGGGAGGGGGGCAGATACGCAGTATTTT
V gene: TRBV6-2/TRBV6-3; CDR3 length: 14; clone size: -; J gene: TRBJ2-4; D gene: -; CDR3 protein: CASSLAQHKNIQYF; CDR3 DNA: TGTGCCAGCAGCCTAGCGCAGCATAAAAACATTCAGTACTTC